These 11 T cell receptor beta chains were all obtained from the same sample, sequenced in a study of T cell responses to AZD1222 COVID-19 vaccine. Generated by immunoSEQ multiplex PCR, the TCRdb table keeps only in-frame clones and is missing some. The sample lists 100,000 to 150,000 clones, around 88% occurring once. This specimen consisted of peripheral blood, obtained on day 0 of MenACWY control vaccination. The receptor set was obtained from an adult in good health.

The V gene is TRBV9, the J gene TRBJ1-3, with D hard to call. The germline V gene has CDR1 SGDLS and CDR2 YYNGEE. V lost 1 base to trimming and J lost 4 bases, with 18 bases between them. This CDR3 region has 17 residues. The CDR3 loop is CASSVWSGHTSGNTIYF. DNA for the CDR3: TGTGCCAGCAGCGTATGGTCCGGTCACACTTCAGGAAACACCATATATTTT.

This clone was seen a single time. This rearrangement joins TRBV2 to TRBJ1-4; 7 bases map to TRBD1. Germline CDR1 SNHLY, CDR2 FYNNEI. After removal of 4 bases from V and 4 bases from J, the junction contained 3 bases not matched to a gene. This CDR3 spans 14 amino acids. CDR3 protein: CASSADRVNEKLFF. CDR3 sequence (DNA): TGTGCCAGCAGTGCCGACAGGGTTAATGAAAAACTGTTTTTT.

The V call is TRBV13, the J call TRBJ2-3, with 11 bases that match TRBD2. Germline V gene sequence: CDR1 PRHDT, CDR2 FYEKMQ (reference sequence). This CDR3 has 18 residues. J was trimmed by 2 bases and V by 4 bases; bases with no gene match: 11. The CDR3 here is CASSSATGTSGNTDTQYF. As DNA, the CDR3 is TGTGCCAGCAGCTCTGCCACGGGGACTAGCGGAAACACAGATACGCAGTATTTT.

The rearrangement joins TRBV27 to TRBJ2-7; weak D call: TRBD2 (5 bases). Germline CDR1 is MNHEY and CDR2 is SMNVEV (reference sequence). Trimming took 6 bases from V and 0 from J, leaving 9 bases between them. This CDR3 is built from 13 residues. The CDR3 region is CASRPGFSYEQYF. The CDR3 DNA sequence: TGTGCCAGCAGACCGGGGTTCTCCTACGAGCAGTACTTC.

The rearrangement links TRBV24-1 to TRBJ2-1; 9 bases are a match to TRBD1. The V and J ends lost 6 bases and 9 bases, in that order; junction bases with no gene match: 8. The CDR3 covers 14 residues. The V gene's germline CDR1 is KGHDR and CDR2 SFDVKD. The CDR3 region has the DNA TGTGCCACCAGTCCGGGACAGGGTATCGGTGAGCAGTTCTTC. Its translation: CATSPGQGIGEQFF.

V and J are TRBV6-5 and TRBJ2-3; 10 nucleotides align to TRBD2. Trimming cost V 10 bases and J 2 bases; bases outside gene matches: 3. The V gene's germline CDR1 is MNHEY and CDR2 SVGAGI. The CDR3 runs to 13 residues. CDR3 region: CATGLAVTDTQYF. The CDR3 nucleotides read TGTGCCACAGGACTAGCGGTCACAGATACGCAGTATTTT.

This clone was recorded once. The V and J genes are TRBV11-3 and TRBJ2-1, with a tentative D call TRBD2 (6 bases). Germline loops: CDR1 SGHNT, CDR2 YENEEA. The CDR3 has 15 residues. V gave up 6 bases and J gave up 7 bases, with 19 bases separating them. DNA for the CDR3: TGTGCCAGCAGTCCGGGACTCTCACTGGGGAATGAGCAGTTCTTC. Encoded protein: CASSPGLSLGNEQFF.

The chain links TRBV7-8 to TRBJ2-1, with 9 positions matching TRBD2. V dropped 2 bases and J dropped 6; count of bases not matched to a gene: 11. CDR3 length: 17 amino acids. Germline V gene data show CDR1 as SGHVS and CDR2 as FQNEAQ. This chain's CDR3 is CASSLPQREVKGNEQFF. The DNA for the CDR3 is TGTGCCAGCAGCTTACCCCAGCGGGAGGTAAAAGGCAATGAGCAGTTCTTC.

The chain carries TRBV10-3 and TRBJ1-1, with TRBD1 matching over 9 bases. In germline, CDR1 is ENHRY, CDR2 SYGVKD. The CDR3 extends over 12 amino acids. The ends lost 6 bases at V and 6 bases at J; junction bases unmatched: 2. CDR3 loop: CAISGQGPEAFF. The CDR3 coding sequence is TGTGCCATCAGCGGACAGGGGCCTGAAGCTTTCTTT.

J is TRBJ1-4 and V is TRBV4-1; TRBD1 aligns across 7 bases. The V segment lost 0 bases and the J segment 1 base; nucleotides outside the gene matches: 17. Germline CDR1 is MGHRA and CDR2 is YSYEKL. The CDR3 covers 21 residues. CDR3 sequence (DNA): TGCGCCAGCAGCCAAGAGAGGAGAGCGAGACAGGGAGGGGGAACTAATGAAAAACTGTTTTTT. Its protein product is CASSQERRARQGGGTNEKLFF.

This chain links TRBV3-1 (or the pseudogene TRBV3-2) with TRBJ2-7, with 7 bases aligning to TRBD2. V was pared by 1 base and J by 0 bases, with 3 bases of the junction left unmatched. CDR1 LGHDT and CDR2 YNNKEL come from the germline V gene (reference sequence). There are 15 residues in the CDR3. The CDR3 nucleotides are TGTGCCAGCAGCCAAGGGGGGGGATCCTCCTACGAGCAGTACTTC. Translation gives CASSQGGGSSYEQYF.